This paragraph covers one TCR beta chain sequence. This clonotype was recorded a few times. Its recognized antigen is unknown. No clone much larger than this one lies a single base away; base qualities are absent. This sample is part of a study of T cells in Graves' hyperthyroidism and ophthalmopathy (dated by TCRdb to between 2018 and 2021). A note on the overall study: Peripheral blood was sampled at the time of initial diagnosis, prior to any treatment. A discovery cohort of about 96 patients, roughly 45 with Graves' ophthalmopathy and approximately 55 with stable Graves' hyperthyroidism, was used to find distinguishing TCR V-J signatures. Prospective prediction of ophthalmopathy was tested in an independent validation cohort consisting of 18 hyperthyroidism patients and more than 15 patients who later progressed to ophthalmopathy. For training and testing, the roughly 97 patients in the discovery cohort were randomly divided in a 7:3 ratio. Thyroid tissue and blood T-cell repertoires from about six Graves' hyperthyroidism patients were also compared in the study. After blood sampling, hyperthyroidism patients were treated with methimazole at a starting dose of 30 mg daily, and ophthalmopathy patients were treated with high-dose intravenous methylprednisolone. The paper describes TCR Vbeta CDR3 sequencing of 130 to 150 peripheral blood samples, made up of around 41 ophthalmopathy patients, some 80 hyperthyroidism patients and 17 progressor patients. The research as a whole found: Sample size was not statistically predetermined, and investigators were not blinded to group allocation. Ophthalmopathy was separated from stable hyperthyroidism by a 13 V-J signature model, with about 88% sensitivity and 81% to 82% specificity obtained in cross-validation and 80%/75% obtained in testing. Most expanded thyroid clonotypes (frequency above 0.001) were also found in blood, which suggests that blood repertoires may mirror thyroid immune responses. In validation, progression to ophthalmopathy was predicted by the model with around 70% sensitivity and nearly 75% specificity, a median of approximately 6.5 months before onset.

TCR beta CDR3 regions were amplified from RNA transcripts. The first round of RT-PCR for the TCR CDR3 was performed with the HTBI primer set and the Qiagen OneStep RT-PCR kit. Libraries were constructed in a second round of multiplex PCR, after which size selection and purification were carried out. Paired-end sequencing of the libraries was performed with 100 bp reads on an Illumina HiSeq2000. Turning to the authors' computational methods: Raw data were processed with SOAPnuke, discarding reads with adapters, uncalled bases, mean Phred below 15, or no exact constant-primer or identifier match. High-quality paired reads were merged with COPE v1.2.5, and unique nucleotide sequences were defined as clonotypes. MiTCR v1.1 was used to align clonotypes to the IMGT TRBV, TRBD and TRBJ reference segments. Analysis was restricted to V-J combinations with a frequency above 0.0001, which covered approximately 99% of repertoires. A TCS score was defined as the ratio of F50 (clonal expansion) to E x V (chaos), with BLOSUM62-based TCRdist applied between CDR3 peptides within each V-J. Welch's t-statistics and random forest reduced around 510 V-J features to under 15, which were used in a naive Bayes classifier (R e1071). TCRdb cleaned the public reads at Q25 with fastp, built clones with MiXCR and kept in-frame beta chains. Under each unique CDR3 protein, matching rows form one entry showing the most common genes and DNA. What appears here as the V and J calls and clone size reflects TCRdb's work, not the paper's. This sample holds approximately 600,000 distinct CDR3 sequences; less than 25% were observed only once. Jointly, the top ten make up under 35% of the sample.

The trim is 3 bases for V and 6 bases for J, with a gap of 11 bases between the germline ends. There are 14 amino acids in the CDR3, from cysteine to phenylalanine inclusive. The retained sequence is limited to the CDR3, 42 bases, with the frame set at the first base. From the germline V gene, CDR1 is MDHEN and CDR2 is SYDVKM. Moderately to severely active disease, a Clinical Activity Score of at least 3, a NOSPECS grade of at least 4, and a duration under 3 months were present in ophthalmopathy patients. Patients with uncontrolled infections, other autoimmune diseases, pregnancy or lactation were excluded. Diagnoses relied on clinical symptoms, serum thyroxine and TRAb, thyroid ultrasound and orbital computed tomography. PBMCs were isolated from more than 9 ml of fresh peripheral blood by Ficoll-Paque density gradient centrifugation. Trizol reagent was used to extract total RNA, and RNA quality was then checked on an Agilent 2100 Bioanalyzer.

The sample taken for sequencing was blood. The sequence links TRBV28 to TRBJ1-4; D gene: possibly TRBD1, on 5 matching bases. This TCR was sampled from a man in his thirties or forties with Graves' ophthalmopathy. The CDR3 amino acid sequence is: CASSFDSYDEKLFF. The sequenced DNA is TGTGCCAGCAGTTTTGACAGCTATGATGAAAAACTGTTTTTT.